Sequencing of this TCR beta chain was carried out in a study of blood T cell repertoires in COVID-19. CDR1 is SGHRS, CDR2 YFSETQ, per germline. The CDR3 extends over 14 amino acids. Trimming removed 1 base at V and 1 base at J, with 9 bases between. This table comes from immunoSEQ multiplex PCR, and its TCRdb copy is limited to in-frame clones, with some not included. The sample consists of roughly 250,000 clones, nearly 90% of them appearing once. The source of this sequence is a woman in her forties who had recovered from COVID-19. V and J are TRBV5-1 and TRBJ2-7; D call uncertain. The sample comprised peripheral blood. The CDR3 sequence: CASSLFSGSYEQYF. CDR3 sequence (DNA): TGCGCCAGCAGCTTGTTTTCCGGTTCCTACGAGCAGTACTTC.